This T cell receptor (beta chain) was captured in a study of cytomegalovirus exposure and HLA in healthy donors. At the level of the study: In a previous analysis, about 100 million unique TCR beta sequences were found from some 180 million T cells. Study-wide results and limits: Several of the most significant clusters were apparently associated with common viral pathogens in a later analysis.

13 Jbeta primers and 60 Vbeta primers were used for the PCR. Produced via immunoSEQ multiplex PCR; TCRdb's table is partial and in-frame only. The table includes about 180,000 clones, 80% detected once. The germline V gene encodes CDR1 SGHRS and CDR2 YFSETQ. J lost 4 bases, V lost 5 bases, and 7 bases had no gene match. This CDR3 spans 15 amino acids. Concerning this clone: Its target is unknown.

Sequenced sample: PBMCs. The TCR originated in a man between 25 and 39 years old in good health and CMV-seronegative. The gene calls are TRBV5-1 and TRBJ2-3; the match to TRBD1 covers 10 bases. The CDR3 reads CASSRDRGLADTQYF. The CDR3 DNA is TGCGCCAGCAGTAGGGACAGGGGTTTGGCAGATACGCAGTATTTT.